The rows below give T cell receptor beta chains drawn from one sample of a study of cytomegalovirus exposure and HLA in healthy donors. Only in-frame clones appear in the TCRdb table, and some are missing; sequencing was by immunoSEQ multiplex PCR. The table lists 90,000 to 140,000 clones, 75% to 85% of them singletons. The sequenced material came from PBMCs. The source is a man aged 25 to 40 in good health and CMV-seronegative. Each CDR3 is given with its conserved first and last residue. Fields, in order: D gene, V gene, clone size, J gene, CDR3 DNA, CDR3 protein. D genes are given only for firm matches. Clone size is given for some rows only: seen once, a few or many times, or a class if the clone is expanded.

d_gene: TRBD2; v_gene: TRBV6-6; abundance: NA; j_gene: TRBJ2-1; CDR3nt: TGTGCCAGCAGTTACTCGGCAGCGGGGGCCCGGAATGAGCAGTTCTTC; CDR3aa: CASSYSAAGARNEQFF
d_gene: NA; v_gene: TRBV21-1; abundance: few; j_gene: TRBJ2-7; CDR3nt: TGTGCCAGCAGCAACGGGAGGGGCGGAGGGGAGCAGTACTTC; CDR3aa: CASSNGRGGGEQYF
d_gene: TRBD2; v_gene: TRBV18; abundance: NA; j_gene: TRBJ2-2; CDR3nt: TGTGCCAGCTCACCCCTGGGGTCTAGCGGAGACACCGGGGAGCTGTTTTTT; CDR3aa: CASSPLGSSGDTGELFF
d_gene: TRBD1; v_gene: TRBV7-2; abundance: NA; j_gene: TRBJ2-7; CDR3nt: TGTGCCAGCAGCCTGGTCCCGGGACAGGGGAGGAACGAGCAGTACTTC; CDR3aa: CASSLVPGQGRNEQYF
d_gene: NA; v_gene: TRBV27; abundance: NA; j_gene: TRBJ1-2; CDR3nt: TGTGCCAGCAGTTTATCGGGGCTCTATGGCTACACCTTC; CDR3aa: CASSLSGLYGYTF
d_gene: NA; v_gene: TRBV21-1; abundance: NA; j_gene: TRBJ2-5; CDR3nt: TGTGCCAGCGGACCGGGACTAGGGGAAGAGACCCAGTACTTC; CDR3aa: CASGPGLGEETQYF
d_gene: NA; v_gene: TRBV29-1; abundance: NA; j_gene: TRBJ2-3; CDR3nt: TGCAGCGTTGACCCGAAAAGGGGCCCAGATACGCAGTATTTT; CDR3aa: CSVDPKRGPDTQYF
d_gene: NA; v_gene: TRBV9; abundance: NA; j_gene: TRBJ2-1; CDR3nt: TGTGCCAGCAGCGCAGACAACCCAGCCTACAATGAGCAGTTCTTC; CDR3aa: CASSADNPAYNEQFF
d_gene: NA; v_gene: TRBV28; abundance: few; j_gene: TRBJ2-5; CDR3nt: TGTGCCAGCAGTAGCGGAGCGTCGAAAGAGACCCAGTACTTC; CDR3aa: CASSSGASKETQYF
d_gene: NA; v_gene: TRBV5-1; abundance: few; j_gene: TRBJ1-4; CDR3nt: TGCGCCAGCAGCTTGGAGGGACAACTTGGGAAACTGTTTTTT; CDR3aa: CASSLEGQLGKLFF
d_gene: TRBD2; v_gene: TRBV27; abundance: NA; j_gene: TRBJ2-1; CDR3nt: TGTGCCAGCAGTTTAAGTAACGGGAGGCTCAATGAGCAGTTCTTC; CDR3aa: CASSLSNGRLNEQFF
d_gene: TRBD2; v_gene: TRBV6-1; abundance: NA; j_gene: TRBJ2-3; CDR3nt: TGTGCCAGCAATAGCGGGAGCACAGATACGCAGTATTTT; CDR3aa: CASNSGSTDTQYF
d_gene: TRBD1; v_gene: TRBV9; abundance: NA; j_gene: TRBJ2-7; CDR3nt: TGTGCCAGCAGCCCGAGGACAGGGGCGTACGAGCAGTACTTC; CDR3aa: CASSPRTGAYEQYF
d_gene: NA; v_gene: TRBV7-9; abundance: NA; j_gene: TRBJ1-1; CDR3nt: TGTGCCAGCAGCTTAGAGGCGGTTGATAACACTGAAGCTTTCTTT; CDR3aa: CASSLEAVDNTEAFF
d_gene: TRBD1; v_gene: TRBV11-2; abundance: NA; j_gene: TRBJ1-2; CDR3nt: TGTGCCAGCAGATCGCCGACAGGGACGAGTGGCTACACCTTC; CDR3aa: CASRSPTGTSGYTF
d_gene: TRBD2; v_gene: TRBV5-4; abundance: NA; j_gene: TRBJ2-7; CDR3nt: TGTGCCAGCAGCACTTCCGGGACTAGCGGGCCTTACTACGAGCAGTACTTC; CDR3aa: CASSTSGTSGPYYEQYF
d_gene: NA; v_gene: TRBV5-1; abundance: NA; j_gene: TRBJ1-1; CDR3nt: TGCGCCAGCAGCCAGACAGGCGCGAACACTGAAGCTTTCTTT; CDR3aa: CASSQTGANTEAFF
d_gene: NA; v_gene: TRBV4-3; abundance: NA; j_gene: TRBJ2-1; CDR3nt: TGCGCCAGCAGCCAATTCAGGGGTGGTGAGCAGTTCTTC; CDR3aa: CASSQFRGGEQFF
d_gene: NA; v_gene: TRBV30; abundance: NA; j_gene: TRBJ2-2; CDR3nt: TGTGCCTGGAGTGTACGGTTGGCCGGGGAGCTGTTTTTT; CDR3aa: CAWSVRLAGELFF
d_gene: NA; v_gene: TRBV15; abundance: NA; j_gene: TRBJ2-1; CDR3nt: TGTGCCACCAGCAGAGATCTGGGACAAGGAGGATCGGGGAATGAGCAGTTCTTC; CDR3aa: CATSRDLGQGGSGNEQFF
d_gene: TRBD1; v_gene: TRBV5-6; abundance: NA; j_gene: TRBJ1-3; CDR3nt: TGTGCCAGCAGCGTGGGGACAGCTGGAAACACCATATATTTT; CDR3aa: CASSVGTAGNTIYF
d_gene: NA; v_gene: TRBV6-6; abundance: NA; j_gene: TRBJ1-5; CDR3nt: TGTGCCAGCAGTCTTACAGATTATAGCAATCAGCCCCAGCATTTT; CDR3aa: CASSLTDYSNQPQHF
d_gene: TRBD1; v_gene: TRBV4-1; abundance: few; j_gene: TRBJ2-5; CDR3nt: TGCGCCAGCAGCCAAGAGGGGGCAGGGGGCCCCATTGTGGAGACCCAGTACTTC; CDR3aa: CASSQEGAGGPIVETQYF
d_gene: TRBD1; v_gene: TRBV19; abundance: NA; j_gene: TRBJ1-2; CDR3nt: TGTGCCAGTACCAAACAGGGGTTTCTGTTTGGCTACACCTTC; CDR3aa: CASTKQGFLFGYTF
d_gene: NA; v_gene: TRBV5-4; abundance: NA; j_gene: TRBJ1-5; CDR3nt: TGTGCCAGCAGCTTGGGGGGGGGCGGCGGCAATCAGCCCCAGCATTTT; CDR3aa: CASSLGGGGGNQPQHF
d_gene: TRBD1; v_gene: TRBV9; abundance: NA; j_gene: TRBJ2-7; CDR3nt: TGTGCCAGCAGCGTAGGCTCGGGACAGGCTTCCTACGAGCAGTACTTC; CDR3aa: CASSVGSGQASYEQYF
d_gene: NA; v_gene: TRBV10-2; abundance: NA; j_gene: TRBJ1-2; CDR3nt: TGCGCCAGCAGTCGGCAGCCCGAGGGGGATGGCTACACCTTC; CDR3aa: CASSRQPEGDGYTF
d_gene: TRBD1; v_gene: TRBV30; abundance: NA; j_gene: TRBJ1-2; CDR3nt: TGTGCCTGGAGTAAACCGGGACAGAAATATGGCTACACCTTC; CDR3aa: CAWSKPGQKYGYTF